Described below is a single TCR beta chain sequence and its context. Its cognate antigen is unknown. This record comes from a study of CD8 T cells in ankylosing spondylitis. One entry per CDR3 protein, called by TCRdb with MiXCR from the 5' RACE reads. The table includes over 600,000 distinct CDR3 sequences, 19% detected once. Trimming cost V 5 bases and J 0 bases, with 21 bases left between them. CDR3 length equals 18 residues. Study observations and caveats: Some of these motif variants have turned up before, in reports on reactive arthritis synovial fluid and blood. What seemed typical of ankylosing spondylitis blood was a TCR beta motif built from about 8 highly homologous variants.

The specimen sequenced was blood, either unsorted or a sorted T cell fraction (not recorded which). This clonotype was obtained from a male donor with ankylosing spondylitis. The chain employs TRBV12-3 or TRBV12-4 and TRBJ2-3; D may be TRBD1 (6 bases). CDR3 amino acids: CASSTTQAGTPSTDTQYF. Written as DNA, the CDR3 is TGTGCCAGCAGTACAACCCAAGCCGGGACACCCAGCACAGATACGCAGTATTTT.